This TCR beta chain was profiled in a study of B cell selection in AIRE deficiency. The study, taken as a whole, reports: Healthy donors alone shared more than 30% of 4,000 or so Treg sequences; patients alone more than 8.5%. Shared Treg sequences were biased toward short CDR3s with few non-templated nucleotide insertions.

Germline V gene data show CDR1 as MNHNY and CDR2 as SVGAGI (reference sequence). The length of the CDR3 is 16 residues. Unmatched junction bases numbered 8, after V lost 2 bases and J lost 4 bases. How the authors handled the data: Pooled Tregs gave roughly 6x10^4 patient and 9.56x10^4 donor TCRbeta sequences. Profiling relied on immunoSEQ multiplex PCR, and the TCRdb table lists in-frame clones only, not all of them. The D gene and trimming were derived from the DNA, and the V and J assignments and clone size from that table. This sample has roughly 26,000 clones, with around 92% found just once. Of note for this clone: The antigen is unknown.

Sorted regulatory T cells were CD4-positive, CD25-high and CD127-low or negative. Control samples were from healthy, unrelated donors. The sequence came from a human donor in good health. V gene TRBV6-6 combines with J gene TRBJ2-3; 8 bases line up with TRBD1. The source material was CD4+CD25+ Tregs sorted from PBMCs. The DNA of the CDR3 is TGTGCCAGCAGTTACCCGGGGACAGGTATCGCAGATACGCAGTATTTT. Residues: CASSYPGTGIADTQYF.